This T cell receptor (beta chain) was captured by sequencing in a study of blood T cell repertoires in COVID-19. Produced via immunoSEQ multiplex PCR; TCRdb's table is partial and in-frame only. The sample includes about 340,000 clones, approximately 82% seen only once; the top ten take 2.5% to 3%. The V gene's germline CDR1 is LNHDA and CDR2 SQIVND (reference sequence). The CDR3 loop spans 15 amino acids. Trimming took off 4 bases at V and 2 bases at J, with 15 bases between the two ends. The receptor's source is a man between 25 and 39 years old with active or convalescent COVID-19. The V and J genes are TRBV19 and TRBJ2-7; perhaps TRBD1 as D (6 bases). The source material was peripheral blood. The DNA for the CDR3 is TGTGCCAGTAGTAGGGGCCGGGACACCCCCTACGAGCAGTACTTC. Protein: CASSRGRDTPYEQYF.